This is a list of T cell receptor beta chains from one sample in a study of T cell responses to AZD1222 COVID-19 vaccine. Produced via immunoSEQ multiplex PCR; TCRdb's table is partial and in-frame only. The sample has around 130,000 clones; 80% to 95% are singletons. The sample consisted of peripheral blood, taken 28 days after the second AZD1222 dose. Every receptor here comes from an adult who received the AZD1222 COVID-19 vaccine. The CDR3 runs from the conserved cysteine through the conserved F or W. The order of the fields is D gene, clone size, V gene, J gene, CDR3 protein, CDR3 DNA. A D gene is named only where the DNA matches it firmly. Not all rows give a size; the values are once, few, many and, for expanded clones, a class.

d_call: TRBD1; clone_size: NA; v_call: TRBV27; j_call: TRBJ2-7; cdr3_aa: CASSSLPDRGPHEQYF; cdr3_nt: TGTGCCAGCAGTTCCCTCCCTGACAGGGGGCCTCACGAGCAGTACTTC
d_call: TRBD1; clone_size: NA; v_call: TRBV11-2; j_call: TRBJ2-7; cdr3_aa: CASSTDRGGYEQYF; cdr3_nt: TGTGCCAGCAGCACGGACAGGGGAGGGTACGAGCAGTACTTC
d_call: TRBD1; clone_size: NA; v_call: TRBV19; j_call: TRBJ2-3; cdr3_aa: CATEGQGNADTQYF; cdr3_nt: TGTGCCACCGAGGGACAGGGAAATGCAGATACGCAGTATTTT
d_call: NA; clone_size: NA; v_call: TRBV7-8; j_call: TRBJ1-6; cdr3_aa: CASSLWEVGDNSPLHF; cdr3_nt: TGTGCCAGCAGCTTATGGGAAGTAGGGGATAATTCACCCCTCCACTTT
d_call: TRBD2; clone_size: NA; v_call: TRBV7-6; j_call: TRBJ2-2; cdr3_aa: CASSLTGGLGTGELFF; cdr3_nt: TGTGCCAGCAGCCTTACGGGGGGGCTAGGCACCGGGGAGCTGTTTTTT
d_call: NA; clone_size: NA; v_call: TRBV4-1; j_call: TRBJ2-1; cdr3_aa: CASSQEGGAFYNEQFF; cdr3_nt: TGCGCCAGCAGCCAAGAGGGGGGGGCCTTTTACAATGAGCAGTTCTTC
d_call: NA; clone_size: NA; v_call: TRBV6-5; j_call: TRBJ2-2; cdr3_aa: CASKVGAGSSGELFF; cdr3_nt: TGTGCCAGCAAAGTGGGCGCAGGGTCCTCCGGGGAGCTGTTTTTT
d_call: NA; clone_size: NA; v_call: TRBV7-9; j_call: TRBJ2-1; cdr3_aa: CASSTSQVTYNEQFF; cdr3_nt: TGTGCCAGCAGCACCTCACAGGTTACCTACAATGAGCAGTTCTTC
d_call: NA; clone_size: NA; v_call: TRBV3-1/TRBV3-2; j_call: TRBJ1-2; cdr3_aa: CASSQSREGGYTF; cdr3_nt: TGTGCCAGCAGCCAAAGCAGGGAGGGTGGCTACACCTTC
d_call: TRBD1; clone_size: NA; v_call: TRBV6-5; j_call: TRBJ1-1; cdr3_aa: CASSSWTGARGTEAFF; cdr3_nt: TGTGCCAGCAGTTCCTGGACAGGGGCGCGGGGCACTGAAGCTTTCTTT
d_call: NA; clone_size: once; v_call: TRBV19; j_call: TRBJ2-2; cdr3_aa: CASTSQPRVAGELFF; cdr3_nt: TGTGCCAGTACCTCCCAGCCAAGGGTCGCCGGGGAGCTGTTTTTT
d_call: NA; clone_size: NA; v_call: TRBV3-1/TRBV3-2; j_call: TRBJ1-6; cdr3_aa: CASTHQALGYNSPLHF; cdr3_nt: TGTGCCAGCACCCACCAGGCCCTGGGATATAATTCACCCCTCCACTTT
d_call: NA; clone_size: few; v_call: TRBV30; j_call: TRBJ1-3; cdr3_aa: CAWSRLRSSGNTIYF; cdr3_nt: TGTGCCTGGTCTCGCCTCAGAAGCTCTGGAAACACCATATATTTT
d_call: TRBD2; clone_size: NA; v_call: TRBV5-1; j_call: TRBJ2-1; cdr3_aa: CASSSLLAGRVDEQFF; cdr3_nt: TGCGCCAGCAGCTCACTCCTAGCGGGGCGAGTTGATGAGCAGTTCTTC
d_call: NA; clone_size: NA; v_call: TRBV10-3; j_call: TRBJ2-3; cdr3_aa: CAISESALVRDTQYF; cdr3_nt: TGTGCCATCAGTGAGTCCGCACTAGTCAGAGATACGCAGTATTTT
d_call: TRBD1; clone_size: NA; v_call: TRBV7-2; j_call: TRBJ2-7; cdr3_aa: CASSPDRVSYEQYF; cdr3_nt: TGTGCCAGCAGCCCGGACAGGGTTTCCTACGAGCAGTACTTC
d_call: NA; clone_size: NA; v_call: TRBV28; j_call: TRBJ2-1; cdr3_aa: CASSLLSGIYNEQFF; cdr3_nt: TGTGCCAGCAGTCTTCTCTCCGGGATCTACAATGAGCAGTTCTTC
d_call: TRBD1; clone_size: NA; v_call: TRBV7-2; j_call: TRBJ1-4; cdr3_aa: CASSLNLYRGHATNEKLFF; cdr3_nt: TGTGCCAGCAGCTTAAACCTATACAGGGGACATGCAACTAATGAAAAACTGTTTTTT
d_call: TRBD2; clone_size: once; v_call: TRBV5-1; j_call: TRBJ2-7; cdr3_aa: CASSDPGGMYF; cdr3_nt: TGCGCCAGCAGCGACCCGGGGGGTATGTACTTC
d_call: NA; clone_size: NA; v_call: TRBV29-1; j_call: TRBJ2-3; cdr3_aa: CSVDGQVRDTQYF; cdr3_nt: TGCAGCGTTGATGGACAAGTACGGGATACGCAGTATTTT
d_call: NA; clone_size: NA; v_call: TRBV11-3; j_call: TRBJ2-7; cdr3_aa: CASSLVGSYEQYF; cdr3_nt: TGTGCCAGCAGCTTAGTTGGCAGCTACGAGCAGTACTTC
d_call: NA; clone_size: few; v_call: TRBV12-3/TRBV12-4; j_call: TRBJ2-2; cdr3_aa: CASTPTGIGELFF; cdr3_nt: TGTGCCAGCACCCCCACAGGGATCGGGGAGCTGTTTTTT
d_call: TRBD2; clone_size: NA; v_call: TRBV28; j_call: TRBJ2-5; cdr3_aa: CASSLAGGQETQYF; cdr3_nt: TGTGCCAGCAGTTTAGCGGGAGGGCAAGAGACCCAGTACTTC
d_call: NA; clone_size: once; v_call: TRBV14; j_call: TRBJ1-6; cdr3_aa: CASSQDRDSPLHF; cdr3_nt: TGTGCCAGCAGCCAAGATAGGGACTCACCCCTCCACTTT
d_call: NA; clone_size: NA; v_call: TRBV6-5; j_call: TRBJ1-1; cdr3_aa: CASGVRTNTEAFF; cdr3_nt: TGTGCCAGCGGGGTCAGGACGAACACTGAAGCTTTCTTT
d_call: NA; clone_size: NA; v_call: TRBV6-6; j_call: TRBJ1-5; cdr3_aa: CASSLDPRRDQPQHF; cdr3_nt: TGTGCCAGCAGCCTGGACCCCCGGCGGGATCAGCCCCAGCATTTT
d_call: NA; clone_size: NA; v_call: TRBV30; j_call: TRBJ1-3; cdr3_aa: CAWSTGRSGNTIYF; cdr3_nt: TGTGCCTGGAGCACGGGTCGCTCTGGAAACACCATATATTTT
d_call: NA; clone_size: NA; v_call: TRBV7-6; j_call: TRBJ2-7; cdr3_aa: CASSLKETYEQYF; cdr3_nt: TGTGCCAGCAGCCTGAAAGAAACTTACGAGCAGTACTTC
d_call: NA; clone_size: NA; v_call: TRBV6-2/TRBV6-3; j_call: TRBJ2-7; cdr3_aa: CASSYQGASSHF; cdr3_nt: TGTGCCAGCAGTTACCAAGGTGCTAGTTCCCACTTC
d_call: NA; clone_size: NA; v_call: TRBV3-1/TRBV3-2; j_call: TRBJ1-5; cdr3_aa: CASSLGQGFQPQHF; cdr3_nt: TGTGCCAGCAGCCTCGGGCAGGGGTTTCAGCCCCAGCATTTT
d_call: TRBD1; clone_size: NA; v_call: TRBV7-9; j_call: TRBJ1-2; cdr3_aa: CASNHVTGGGYGYTF; cdr3_nt: TGTGCCAGCAACCATGTAACAGGGGGCGGGTATGGCTACACCTTC
d_call: TRBD2; clone_size: NA; v_call: TRBV6-1; j_call: TRBJ2-2; cdr3_aa: CASSDAGGRTGELFF; cdr3_nt: TGTGCCAGCAGTGATGCGGGGGGGCGCACCGGGGAGCTGTTTTTT
d_call: NA; clone_size: NA; v_call: TRBV9; j_call: TRBJ1-1; cdr3_aa: CASSRLQGTSTEAFF; cdr3_nt: TGTGCCAGCAGCCGTTTACAGGGTACGAGCACTGAAGCTTTCTTT
d_call: NA; clone_size: NA; v_call: TRBV2; j_call: TRBJ1-5; cdr3_aa: CASRRLNQPQHF; cdr3_nt: TGTGCCAGCAGACGACTCAATCAGCCCCAGCATTTT
d_call: TRBD2; clone_size: NA; v_call: TRBV11-3; j_call: TRBJ2-5; cdr3_aa: CASSRAGAVSSTQETQYF; cdr3_nt: TGTGCCAGCAGCCGAGCGGGGGCCGTTTCCTCCACACAAGAGACCCAGTACTTC
d_call: NA; clone_size: NA; v_call: TRBV12-3/TRBV12-4; j_call: TRBJ2-5; cdr3_aa: CASLLGGAETQYF; cdr3_nt: TGTGCCAGCCTCCTAGGGGGGGCCGAGACCCAGTACTTC
d_call: NA; clone_size: NA; v_call: TRBV7-2; j_call: TRBJ1-5; cdr3_aa: CASSLAGGPHQPQHF; cdr3_nt: TGTGCCAGCAGCTTAGCTGGGGGGCCCCATCAGCCCCAGCATTTT
d_call: NA; clone_size: NA; v_call: TRBV6-6; j_call: TRBJ2-1; cdr3_aa: CASSRGLFRSRGDEQFF; cdr3_nt: TGTGCCAGCAGTCGCGGACTCTTCCGGAGTAGGGGGGATGAGCAGTTCTTC
d_call: NA; clone_size: NA; v_call: TRBV19; j_call: TRBJ1-5; cdr3_aa: CASSQGWGQPQHF; cdr3_nt: TGTGCCAGTAGCCAGGGGTGGGGACAGCCCCAGCATTTT
d_call: NA; clone_size: NA; v_call: TRBV27; j_call: TRBJ2-2; cdr3_aa: CASRVWGGGELFF; cdr3_nt: TGTGCCAGCAGGGTGTGGGGCGGCGGGGAGCTGTTTTTT
d_call: NA; clone_size: NA; v_call: TRBV3-1/TRBV3-2; j_call: TRBJ2-4; cdr3_aa: CASSQGAYGASDIQYF; cdr3_nt: TGTGCCAGCAGCCAAGGCGCCTACGGGGCTTCGGACATTCAGTACTTC
d_call: NA; clone_size: NA; v_call: TRBV3-1/TRBV3-2; j_call: TRBJ2-1; cdr3_aa: CASSQGFKNSYNEQFF; cdr3_nt: TGTGCCAGCAGCCAAGGTTTCAAAAACTCCTACAATGAGCAGTTCTTC
d_call: NA; clone_size: NA; v_call: TRBV29-1; j_call: TRBJ2-7; cdr3_aa: CSVAYGAGYEQYF; cdr3_nt: TGCAGCGTTGCGTATGGGGCCGGGTACGAGCAGTACTTC
d_call: NA; clone_size: NA; v_call: TRBV6-6; j_call: TRBJ1-2; cdr3_aa: CASRNPKFVDYGYTF; cdr3_nt: TGTGCCAGCAGAAACCCCAAATTTGTTGACTATGGCTACACCTTC
d_call: NA; clone_size: NA; v_call: TRBV11-2; j_call: TRBJ2-1; cdr3_aa: CASSFTKNHIYNEQFF; cdr3_nt: TGTGCCAGCAGCTTCACAAAGAACCATATTTACAATGAGCAGTTCTTC
d_call: TRBD1; clone_size: NA; v_call: TRBV30; j_call: TRBJ2-7; cdr3_aa: CAWRAGTGMNYEQYF; cdr3_nt: TGTGCCTGGAGAGCTGGGACAGGGATGAACTACGAGCAGTACTTC
d_call: NA; clone_size: NA; v_call: TRBV7-2; j_call: TRBJ1-6; cdr3_aa: CASSLAGRGGPAALHF; cdr3_nt: TGTGCCAGCAGCTTAGCGGGGCGGGGGGGGCCGGCGGCCCTCCACTTT
d_call: TRBD2; clone_size: NA; v_call: TRBV27; j_call: TRBJ2-1; cdr3_aa: CASMKPLAGGPNEQFF; cdr3_nt: TGTGCCAGCATGAAACCCTTAGCGGGGGGGCCCAATGAGCAGTTCTTC
d_call: NA; clone_size: NA; v_call: TRBV3-1/TRBV3-2; j_call: TRBJ2-3; cdr3_aa: CASSQPLDTQYF; cdr3_nt: TGTGCCAGCAGCCAACCCCTAGATACGCAGTATTTT
d_call: TRBD2; clone_size: NA; v_call: TRBV4-2; j_call: TRBJ2-1; cdr3_aa: CASSTGLAGGNEQFF; cdr3_nt: TGTGCCAGCAGCACGGGACTAGCGGGAGGCAATGAGCAGTTCTTC
d_call: NA; clone_size: NA; v_call: TRBV28; j_call: TRBJ1-1; cdr3_aa: CASSPEYLNTEAFF; cdr3_nt: TGTGCCAGCAGTCCCGAGTACTTGAACACTGAAGCTTTCTTT
d_call: TRBD1; clone_size: NA; v_call: TRBV24-1; j_call: TRBJ1-5; cdr3_aa: CATSRTGIQPQHF; cdr3_nt: TGTGCCACCAGTCGGACAGGGATACAGCCCCAGCATTTT
d_call: NA; clone_size: NA; v_call: TRBV5-6; j_call: TRBJ1-6; cdr3_aa: CASSLDSGAYNSPLHF; cdr3_nt: TGTGCCAGCAGCTTGGACTCCGGGGCCTATAATTCACCCCTCCACTTT
d_call: NA; clone_size: NA; v_call: TRBV4-3; j_call: TRBJ2-7; cdr3_aa: CASSQERGSLGGYEQYF; cdr3_nt: TGCGCCAGCAGCCAAGAAAGAGGGAGCCTAGGTGGGTACGAGCAGTACTTC
d_call: NA; clone_size: NA; v_call: TRBV4-2; j_call: TRBJ2-1; cdr3_aa: CASSQIRDEQFF; cdr3_nt: TGTGCCAGCAGCCAGATAAGGGATGAGCAGTTCTTC
d_call: NA; clone_size: few; v_call: TRBV29-1; j_call: TRBJ1-4; cdr3_aa: CSVLKGDGEKLFF; cdr3_nt: TGCAGCGTTTTAAAGGGGGACGGCGAAAAACTGTTTTTT
d_call: NA; clone_size: NA; v_call: TRBV5-8; j_call: TRBJ1-5; cdr3_aa: CASSPAGYSNQPQHF; cdr3_nt: TGTGCCAGCAGCCCGGCGGGTTATAGCAATCAGCCCCAGCATTTT
d_call: NA; clone_size: NA; v_call: TRBV4-1; j_call: TRBJ1-2; cdr3_aa: CASSQGPSGEGYGYTF; cdr3_nt: TGCGCCAGCAGCCAAGGTCCATCTGGGGAGGGGTATGGCTACACCTTC
d_call: NA; clone_size: once; v_call: TRBV18; j_call: TRBJ2-7; cdr3_aa: CASSAPSVSYEQYF; cdr3_nt: TGTGCCAGCTCAGCCCCTAGCGTCTCCTACGAGCAGTACTTC
d_call: NA; clone_size: NA; v_call: TRBV20-1; j_call: TRBJ1-2; cdr3_aa: CSARDRGGYTF; cdr3_nt: TGCAGTGCTAGAGATCGGGGGGGCTACACCTTC